This T cell receptor beta chain appears in the sequencing data of a study of Ad26.COV2.S vaccination and SARS-CoV-2 variants. Treatment defined: some 20 received Ad26.COV2.S at low or high dose, single or two shots; 5 received placebo; per-sample allocation not given. The investigators took samples on day 63 after the first vaccine or placebo injection. Clones were sequenced by immunoSEQ multiplex PCR, and TCRdb holds only the in-frame ones, with some missing. The sample lists about 350,000 clones, roughly 90% occurring once. This CDR3 contains 17 residues. Trimming cost V 0 bases and J 0 bases, with 13 bases left between them. Germline CDR1 and CDR2: MNHEY and SVGEGT.

The chain joins TRBV6-2 or TRBV6-3 to TRBJ2-3; tentative D call: TRBD1 (5 bases). The material was peripheral blood, obtained in a trial of Ad26.COV2.S vaccine versus placebo. This TCR derives from a person aged 18-60 years who received the Ad26.COV2.S COVID-19 vaccine or a placebo. The CDR3, as DNA: TGTGCCAGCAGTTACTCAGTAGGGGTTACTAGCACAGATACGCAGTATTTT. Translating gives CASSYSVGVTSTDTQYF.